This T cell receptor beta chain emerged from a study of graft-versus-host responses after intestinal transplantation. On this clone itself: Its antigen is currently unknown.

CDR3 length equals 14 residues. CDR1 and CDR2 from the germline V gene are PRHDT and FYEKMQ (reference sequence). Profiling relied on immunoSEQ multiplex PCR, and the TCRdb table lists in-frame clones only, not all of them. The sample holds some 110,000 clones, 85% to 95% seen once. This specimen was unstimulated CD8+ T cells sorted from spleen or lymph node cells, taken before transplant. This sequence joins TRBV13 and TRBJ2-5; 9 nucleotides align to TRBD1. The J call may be in error: the DNA end matches TRBJ2-7 better. The sequence derives from a human donor who was the organ donor for an intestinal transplant. CDR3 sequence: CASSARDRVGEQYF. The CDR3 nucleotides are TGTGCCAGCAGCGCGCGGGACAGGGTGGGCGAGCAGTACTTC.